This T cell receptor (beta chain) was identified in a study of T cell responses to AZD1222 COVID-19 vaccine. Study-wide background: It was second doses at about 4 or about 12 weeks that were pooled.

The CDR3 is made up of 16 amino acids. The germline V and J ends were trimmed by 1 base and 2 bases, with 12 bases remaining between them. The germline CDR1 and CDR2 sequences are MDHEN and SYDVKM. TCRdb's table, derived via immunoSEQ multiplex PCR, lists solely in-frame clones and lacks some. The table has fewer than 150,000 clones, over 65% seen once. Regarding this clone: What it binds is unknown.

General study findings and limits: Most donors were white British and more were female, and clonal diversity was possibly underestimated. Among those given AZD1222, only six were seropositive at baseline. Nearly half of unique spike-specific TCRs reportedly avoided B.1.351 and B.1.1.7 mutated regions.

The source was peripheral blood, collected on day 0 of AZD1222 vaccination. This sequence was found in an adult in good health. The chain couples TRBV28 to TRBJ1-5; D possibly corresponds to TRBD1 (5 bases). The CDR3 loop is CASSLSGGSGNQPQHF. In DNA, the CDR3 is TGTGCCAGCAGTTTATCGGGGGGGTCTGGCAATCAGCCCCAGCATTTT.